Sequencing of this TCR beta chain was carried out in a study of glioma-infiltrating T cells after dendritic cell vaccination. Findings and caveats of the study: The cohort had few patients with full blood and tumor sets.

The CDR3 spans 20 residues. As to this clone: The antigen remains undetermined.

The method was immunoSEQ multiplex PCR; TCRdb's version includes in-frame clones alone and lacks a portion of them. In the table there are about 65,000 clones, more than 75% of which are singletons. Time point meaning: after dendritic cell vaccination, including at tumor progression/relapse. Selection required adequate fresh-frozen tumor tissue plus more than two years' survival data. Material: blood, obtained after dendritic cell vaccination. This sequence joins TRBV21-1 and TRBJ2-1; the table's D call, TRBD2, has no DNA check behind it. TRBV21-1 is labeled a pseudogene. The TCR comes from a human donor with glioblastoma. The chain's CDR3 is CASSKVLGAGVDPSYNEQFF. The CDR3 DNA sequence: TGTGCCAGCAGCAAAGTACTGGGAGCGGGAGTAGACCCCTCCTACAATGAGCAGTTCTTC.